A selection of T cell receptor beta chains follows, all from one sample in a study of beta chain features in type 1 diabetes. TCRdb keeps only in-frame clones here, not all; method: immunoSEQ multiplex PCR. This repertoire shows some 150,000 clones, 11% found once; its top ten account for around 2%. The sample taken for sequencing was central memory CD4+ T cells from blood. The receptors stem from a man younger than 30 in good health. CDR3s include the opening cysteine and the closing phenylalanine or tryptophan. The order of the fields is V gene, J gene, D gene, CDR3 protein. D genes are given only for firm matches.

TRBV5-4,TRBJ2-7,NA,CATRLQGFTYEQYF
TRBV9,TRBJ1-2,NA,CAISPSGGSNYGYTF
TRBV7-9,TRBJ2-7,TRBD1,CASSPDRVRVEQYF
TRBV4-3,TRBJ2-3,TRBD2,CASSQKLAGDTQYF
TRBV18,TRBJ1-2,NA,CASSPDRGSTLYYGYTF
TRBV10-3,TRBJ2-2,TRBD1,CAIATGTGNTGELFF
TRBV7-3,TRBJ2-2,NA,CASSLNGHANTGELFF
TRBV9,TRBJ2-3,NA,CASSARLTGSRTDTQYF
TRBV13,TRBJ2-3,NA,CASSLRGDTQYF
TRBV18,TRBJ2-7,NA,CASQGQGSSYEQYF
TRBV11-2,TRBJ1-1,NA,CASIPRRGNTEAFF
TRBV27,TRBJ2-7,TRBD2,CASSFVASGRYEQYF
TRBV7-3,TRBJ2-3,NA,CASSPERIGDTQYF
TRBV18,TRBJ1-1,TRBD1,CASSPDRGKNTEAFF
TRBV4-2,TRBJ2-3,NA,CASSQASDPGDTQYF
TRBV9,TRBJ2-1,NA,CASSVVGVSSYNEQFF
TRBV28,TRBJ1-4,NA,CATHSEKLFF
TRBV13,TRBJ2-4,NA,CASSFSGQGLAKNIQYF
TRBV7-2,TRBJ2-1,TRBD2,CASSSGGNTYNEQFF
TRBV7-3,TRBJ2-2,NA,CASSSSNTGELFF
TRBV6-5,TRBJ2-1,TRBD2,CASSPQSGGQFF
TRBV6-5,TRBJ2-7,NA,CASSYWGVLPVYEQYF
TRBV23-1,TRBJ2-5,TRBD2,CASGSGARRECLETQYF
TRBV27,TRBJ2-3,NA,CASSGDVFVPQYF
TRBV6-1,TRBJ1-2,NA,CASRLSANYGYTF
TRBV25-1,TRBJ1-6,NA,CASGVKGSYNSPLHF
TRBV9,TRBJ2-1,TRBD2,CASSRSSGGYNEQFF
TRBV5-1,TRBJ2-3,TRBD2,CASTMTSGTDTQYF
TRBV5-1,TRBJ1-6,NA,CASTETELSPLHF
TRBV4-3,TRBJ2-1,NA,CASSQETARRSYNEQFF
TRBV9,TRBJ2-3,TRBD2,CASSPPTSSNTQYF
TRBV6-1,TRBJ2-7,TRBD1,CASSEGQGSYEQYF